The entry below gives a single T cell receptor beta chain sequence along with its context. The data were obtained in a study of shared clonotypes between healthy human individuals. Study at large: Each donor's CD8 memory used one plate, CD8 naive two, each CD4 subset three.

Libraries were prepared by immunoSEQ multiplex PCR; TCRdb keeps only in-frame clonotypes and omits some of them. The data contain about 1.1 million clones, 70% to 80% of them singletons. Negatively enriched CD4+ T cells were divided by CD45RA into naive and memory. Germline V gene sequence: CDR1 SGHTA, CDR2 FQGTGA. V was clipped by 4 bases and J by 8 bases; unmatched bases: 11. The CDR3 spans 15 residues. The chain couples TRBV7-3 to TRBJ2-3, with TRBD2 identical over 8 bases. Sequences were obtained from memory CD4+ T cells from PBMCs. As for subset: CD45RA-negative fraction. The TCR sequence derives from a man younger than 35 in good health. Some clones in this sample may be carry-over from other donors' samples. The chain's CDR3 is CASSSGGRPRVTQYF. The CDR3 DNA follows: TGTGCCAGCAGCTCCGGCGGGAGGCCTCGCGTTACGCAGTATTTT.